Following are 14 T cell receptor beta chains from one sample sequenced in a study of shared clonotypes between healthy human individuals. Terminally differentiated effector memory CD45RA+ cells were excluded from the naive CD8 cells, which were CD45RO-negative and positively selected for CCR7. Assay used: immunoSEQ multiplex PCR; TCRdb lists only in-frame clones, some missing. The sample holds about 680,000 clones, 92% seen once. The sequencing input was naive CD8+ T cells sorted from blood. These receptors were obtained from a man aged 25 to 40 in good health.

The chain couples TRBV9 to TRBJ2-1; D gene uncertain. This CDR3 is built from 12 residues. Trimming pared 4 bases from V and 7 bases from J, leaving 9 bases between. Germline V gene lookup returns CDR1 SGDLS and CDR2 YYNGEE. The CDR3 bases are TGTGCCAGCAGCTCTAGTCGGAATGAGCAGTTCTTC. It is translated as CASSSSRNEQFF.

Details on this clone: This sample includes further DNA sequences coding for the same CDR3. This chain connects TRBV27 to TRBJ2-7; tentative D call: TRBD2 (6 bases). CDR3 length: 11 amino acids. CDR1 is MNHEY, CDR2 SMNVEV, per germline (reference sequence). Trimming left V 4 bases short and J 7 bases short, with 8 bases between. CDR3 loop: CASSSGVEQYF. DNA of the CDR3: TGTGCCAGCAGTTCGGGGGTTGAGCAGTACTTC.

J is TRBJ2-3 and V is TRBV28; a possible D gene is TRBD1 (5 bases). This CDR3 region has 16 residues. CDR1 and CDR2 (germline): MDHEN, SYDVKM. The germline V and J ends were trimmed by 3 bases and 0 bases, with 13 bases remaining between them. DNA for the CDR3: TGTGCCAGCAGTTTTATCCGACGACAGAGCACAGATACGCAGTATTTT. This codes for CASSFIRRQSTDTQYF.

The chain couples TRBV7-9 to TRBJ2-1; the D is unclear. The CDR3 sequence is 16 residues long. Trimming left V 3 bases short and J 2 bases short, with 14 bases between. Per germline, CDR1 SEHNR and CDR2 FQNEAQ (reference sequence). The CDR3 nucleotides read TGTGCCAGCAGCTTCCTAACAGCTGGCCCCTACAATGAGCAGTTCTTC. As protein: CASSFLTAGPYNEQFF.

The chain carries TRBV30 and TRBJ2-7; TRBD1 agrees at 9 bases. This CDR3 region has 14 residues. Germline trimming cut 3 bases from V and 5 bases from J; bases unmatched to any gene: 8. The germline V gene has CDR1 GTSNPN and CDR2 SVGIG (reference sequence). The CDR3 reads CAWSLGTGRHEQYF. CDR3 nucleotides: TGTGCCTGGAGCCTGGGGACAGGGAGGCACGAGCAGTACTTC.

The chain carries TRBV11-2 and TRBJ2-5, with TRBD1 matching over 12 bases. The trim removed 5 bases at V and 5 bases at J, leaving 6 bases unmatched. Germline values: CDR1 SGHAT, CDR2 FQNNGV. The CDR3 runs to 15 residues. In DNA, the CDR3 is TGTGCCAGCAGCACCGGGACAGGGGGCGGTGAGACCCAGTACTTC. Its protein is CASSTGTGGGETQYF. Full variable domain (outside the CDR3, taken from reference TRBV11-2 and TRBJ2-5): EAGVAQSPRYKIIEKRQSVAFWCNPISGHATLYWYQQILGQGPKLLIQFQNNGVVDDSQLPKDRFSAERLKGVDSTLKIQPAKLEDSAVYLCASSTGTGGGETQYFGPGTRLLVL.

The chain couples TRBV5-8 to TRBJ1-1; D is undetermined. This CDR3 comprises 12 residues. The V gene lost 2 bases and the J gene lost 3 bases, with 5 bases spanning the gap. Germline V gene lookup returns CDR1 SGHTS and CDR2 YDEGEE. CDR3 protein: CASSFLDTEAFF. As DNA, the CDR3 is TGTGCCAGCAGCTTTCTAGACACTGAAGCTTTCTTT.

As for this clone: This same CDR3 is encoded by further DNA sequences in the sample. V and J are TRBV5-4 and TRBJ2-7; TRBD2 matches at 8 bases. V was clipped by 0 bases and J by 2 bases; unmatched bases: 1. The CDR3 covers 14 residues. Germline loops: CDR1 SGHNT, CDR2 YYREEE (reference sequence). The CDR3: CASSLAGGPYEQYF. CDR3 coding DNA: TGTGCCAGCAGCTTGGCGGGAGGGCCCTACGAGCAGTACTTC.

V is TRBV27 and J is TRBJ2-3; D call uncertain. The germline gives CDR1 MNHEY, CDR2 SMNVEV (reference sequence). The CDR3 is made up of 14 amino acids. V shed 4 bases and J shed 1 base, with 9 bases lying between them. The CDR3 DNA sequence: TGTGCCAGCAGTTCCCCGCAGGGCACAGATACGCAGTATTTT. Its translation is CASSSPQGTDTQYF.

The chain employs TRBV15 and TRBJ2-1, with TRBD2 matching 9 bases. This CDR3 comprises 15 residues. Germline CDR1 reads LNHNV; CDR2 reads YYDKDF (reference sequence). With V trimmed by 3 bases and J by 6 bases, 6 bases remained unmatched. In nucleotides, the CDR3 is TGTGCCACCAGCAGTAGCGGGAGAGTTAGCAATGAGCAGTTCTTC. It translates to CATSSSGRVSNEQFF.

On this clone itself: The sample contains more than one DNA sequence encoding this CDR3. V usage is TRBV28 and J usage is TRBJ1-1; D ambiguous. Looked up from germline, CDR1 is MDHEN and CDR2 is SYDVKM. This CDR3 contains 12 residues. Trimming removed 6 bases at V and 1 base at J, with 6 bases between. The CDR3 bases are TGTGCCAGCAGGTTGGGGAACACTGAAGCTTTCTTT. This sequence encodes CASRLGNTEAFF.

DNA of the CDR3: TGTGCCACTTCCGATGAATCGAATGAAAAACTGTTTTTT. This sequence encodes CATSDESNEKLFF. The chain has TRBV10-3 and TRBJ1-4; D ambiguous. Germline V CDR1 and CDR2: ENHRY, SYGVKD. V was clipped by 10 bases and J by 5 bases, with 14 bases between them. The CDR3 has 13 residues.

Details on this clone: With a far larger clone one base away, a read error is the likely cause. The chain employs TRBV5-8 and TRBJ2-3; the match to TRBD2 covers 13 bases. This CDR3 region has 17 residues. With 7 bases clipped from V and 4 bases from J, the junction kept 12 bases outside the gene matches. In germline, CDR1 is SGHTS, CDR2 YDEGEE. As DNA, the CDR3 is TGTGCCAGCGGCCAAGAACTAGCGGGAGGGCCGGCAGATACGCAGTATTTT. The encoded protein is CASGQELAGGPADTQYF.

V is TRBV10-2 and J is TRBJ1-1; 8 nucleotides line up with TRBD1. Germline values: CDR1 WSHSY, CDR2 SAAADI. The CDR3 length is 14 residues. V was clipped by 5 bases and J by 0 bases; unmatched bases: 2. CDR3 DNA sequence: TGCGCCAGCAGTAGGACAGGGATGAACACTGAAGCTTTCTTT. It codes for CASSRTGMNTEAFF.